The entry below describes one TCR beta chain. Generated by immunoSEQ multiplex PCR, the TCRdb table keeps only in-frame clones and is missing some. This sample carries 7,500 to 9,500 clones, 75% to 85% of them seen once, and the ten largest clones take about 4.4%. The data were taken from a study of T cell clonotyping in hematopoietic cell transplantation. This CDR3 has 16 residues. Trimming stripped 1 base from V and 8 bases from J, with 20 bases between. Germline V lookup: CDR1 SGDLS, CDR2 YYNGEE. This TCR came from a female patient aged 45-60 years who had an allogeneic stem cell transplant from an unrelated donor, so the T cells may come from the graft donor. Some clones in this sample may be carry-over from other donors' samples. This sequence joins TRBV9 and TRBJ2-3; D is undetermined. The starting material was peripheral blood mononuclear cells, obtained 180 days after allogeneic stem cell transplant. The CDR3 protein is CASSVSPDAFKVTQYF. The CDR3 DNA sequence: TGTGCCAGCAGCGTATCGCCGGATGCCTTTAAGGTTACGCAGTATTTT.